Presented here are 30 T cell receptor beta chains from one specimen sequenced in a study of control samples from healthy donors and cancer patients. This table comes from immunoSEQ multiplex PCR, and its TCRdb copy is limited to in-frame clones, with some not included. The sample has about 57,000 clones, roughly 92% seen once. The specimen was blood. The receptor set was obtained from a man aged 25-40 years in good health.

This clone appeared once. The chain uses TRBV27 and TRBJ2-1; TRBD2 matches at 8 bases. The CDR3 consists of 16 residues. V was pared by 2 bases and J by 3 bases, with 6 bases of the junction left unmatched. Germline values: CDR1 MNHEY, CDR2 SMNVEV (reference sequence). DNA for the CDR3: TGTGCCAGCAGTTTAGGGGGGACTAGGTACTACAATGAGCAGTTCTTC. This gives the protein CASSLGGTRYYNEQFF.

V gene TRBV14 combines with J gene TRBJ2-7; D is unresolved. The germline V gene encodes CDR1 SGHDN and CDR2 FVKESK. V was shortened by 1 base and J by 2 bases, with 12 bases between the two germline ends. The CDR3 spans 15 residues. The CDR3 nucleotides are TGTGCCAGCAGCCAAGTCCCAGTCCGTCCCTACGAGCAGTACTTC. Its translation: CASSQVPVRPYEQYF.

The CDR3 DNA reads TGTGCCAGCAGCGGCCCCGGCAGGGGACCCTACGAGCAGTACTTC. This codes for CASSGPGRGPYEQYF. This chain links TRBV5-5 with TRBJ2-7; the D gene is possibly TRBD1 (6 bases). The CDR3 totals 15 residues. From germline, CDR1 is SGHKS and CDR2 YYEKEE (reference sequence). Trimming left V 4 bases short and J 2 bases short, with 16 bases between.

The J gene is TRBJ1-2, the V gene TRBV2, with D maybe TRBD1 (5 bases). CDR1 and CDR2 from the germline V gene are SNHLY and FYNNEI. V lost 6 bases to trimming and J lost 4 bases, with 12 bases between them. This CDR3 region has 13 residues. CDR3: CASSAGTRYGYTF. The CDR3 coding sequence is TGTGCCAGCAGCGCCGGGACGCGCTATGGCTACACCTTC.

In DNA, the CDR3 is TGTGCCAGCAGCTTAGACTCGGGGGGAAACTATGGCTACACCTTC. Translated: CASSLDSGGNYGYTF. The genes are TRBV7-9 and TRBJ1-2; a weak D match, TRBD1 (5 bases). Trimming took 1 base from V and 2 from J, leaving 11 bases between them. The CDR3 consists of 15 residues. CDR1 and CDR2 from the germline V gene are SEHNR and FQNEAQ (reference sequence).

This CDR3 reads CASSLSKTGYYEQYF. The CDR3 DNA reads TGTGCCAGCAGTTTATCCAAGACAGGATACTACGAGCAGTACTTC. V is TRBV27 and J is TRBJ2-7; TRBD1 might be the D (6 bases). V was pared by 0 bases and J by 3 bases, with 12 bases between. This CDR3 has 15 amino acids. Germline V gene lookup returns CDR1 MNHEY and CDR2 SMNVEV (reference sequence).

This chain uses TRBV4-3 with TRBJ2-2, with D perhaps TRBD1 (6 bases). Looked up from germline, CDR1 is LGHNA and CDR2 is YSLEER. This CDR3 is built from 16 residues. V lost 4 bases and J lost 4, with 16 bases in between. The CDR3 reads CASSPTRGLGTGELFF. The CDR3 bases are TGCGCCAGCAGCCCAACCAGGGGTCTTGGCACCGGGGAGCTGTTTTTT.

The CDR3 spells CASSQDPSGRVREQFF. As DNA, the CDR3 is TGCGCCAGCAGCCAAGATCCTAGCGGGAGGGTCCGGGAGCAGTTCTTC. This chain joins TRBV4-1 and TRBJ2-1, with 12 bases lining up with TRBD2. The V gene end was trimmed by 0 bases and the J gene end by 10 bases; junction bases not matched to a gene: 7. The germline V gene has CDR1 MGHRA and CDR2 YSYEKL. The CDR3 is made up of 16 amino acids.

The CDR3 sequence is CASSRTGGATDTQYF. CDR3 DNA sequence: TGTGCCAGCAGCCGGACAGGGGGCGCGACAGATACGCAGTATTTT. This chain connects TRBV11-3 to TRBJ2-3; 11 nucleotides line up with TRBD1. Trimming cost V 5 bases and J 3 bases; bases outside gene matches: 4. The length of the CDR3 is 15 residues. Germline V gene lookup returns CDR1 SGHNT and CDR2 YENEEA.

The chain uses TRBV6-5 and TRBJ2-6; the D call may be TRBD1 or TRBD2 (5 bases each). Germline CDR1 reads MNHEY; CDR2 reads SVGAGI. Trimming left V 10 bases short and J 0 bases short, with 10 bases between. This CDR3 is 14 amino acids long. The CDR3 bases are TGTGCCATCGGGACCTTCTCTGGGGCCAACGTCCTGACTTTC. It codes for CAIGTFSGANVLTF.

J is TRBJ2-7 and V is TRBV7-9, with 10 bases that match TRBD1. Germline V gives CDR1 SEHNR, CDR2 FQNEAQ (reference sequence). The CDR3 covers 14 residues. V lost 5 bases and J lost 6; bases outside the gene matches: 7. The CDR3: CASSIPGQGREQYF. As DNA, the CDR3 is TGTGCCAGCAGCATTCCGGGACAGGGGCGCGAGCAGTACTTC.

The genes are TRBV20-1 and TRBJ1-4, with a tentative D call TRBD1 (5 bases). V was pared by 3 bases and J by 6 bases, with 11 bases between. Germline V lookup: CDR1 DFQATT, CDR2 SNEGSKA (reference sequence). The CDR3 spans 13 residues. The CDR3 protein is CSASSGNDEKLFF. CDR3 in DNA: TGCAGTGCTAGTTCAGGGAATGATGAAAAACTGTTTTTT.

CDR3 DNA: TGTGCCAGCAGCTTGAGACCCGACTCCACTGAAGCTTTCTTT. Translation: CASSLRPDSTEAFF. The chain couples TRBV7-9 to TRBJ1-1, with unresolved D. The CDR3 contains 14 residues. CDR1 SEHNR and CDR2 FQNEAQ come from the germline V gene (reference sequence). The germline V and J ends were trimmed by 3 bases and 4 bases, with 12 bases remaining between them.

This chain uses TRBV9 with TRBJ2-1; 8 nucleotides align to TRBD2. The V gene end was trimmed by 0 bases and the J gene end by 6 bases; junction bases not matched to a gene: 11. The CDR3 totals 17 residues. Germline-derived CDR1 and CDR2 are SGDLS and YYNGEE. CDR3: CASSVGGAGGKVNEQFF. The CDR3, as DNA: TGTGCCAGCAGCGTAGGGGGCGCGGGGGGCAAGGTCAATGAGCAGTTCTTC.

The genes are TRBV7-3 and TRBJ2-1, with 9 nucleotides matching TRBD2. V gave up 9 bases and J gave up 2 bases; unmatched junction bases: 5. Germline V CDR1 and CDR2: SGHTA, FQGTGA. The CDR3 is 14 residues long. CDR3 protein: CASSAGGPYNEQFF. In DNA, the CDR3 is TGTGCCAGTTCAGCGGGAGGCCCCTACAATGAGCAGTTCTTC.

The genes are TRBV6-5 and TRBJ1-1, with D unresolved. The CDR3 runs 15 residues. V gave up 2 bases and J gave up 1 base, with 11 bases separating them. Germline V gives CDR1 MNHEY, CDR2 SVGAGI. CDR3 sequence: CASSYDRSGNTEAFF. The CDR3, as DNA: TGTGCCAGCAGTTACGATCGGTCGGGGAACACTGAAGCTTTCTTT.

The V gene is TRBV6-5, the J gene TRBJ1-1; D gene uncertain. This CDR3 has 14 residues. The V end was cut by 2 bases, the J end by 1 base, with 8 bases between. Germline V CDR1 and CDR2: MNHEY, SVGAGI. CDR3 nucleotides: TGTGCCAGCAGTTACACGGATAGGAACACTGAAGCTTTCTTT. This encodes CASSYTDRNTEAFF.

The chain links TRBV24-1 to TRBJ2-7; TRBD2 matches 12 bases. The CDR3 is 16 amino acids. CDR1 is KGHDR, CDR2 SFDVKD, per germline. The trim removed 5 bases at V and 0 bases at J, leaving 4 bases unmatched. CDR3 nucleotides: TGTGCCACCAGTGGCCCGACTAGCGGGAGCTCCTACGAGCAGTACTTC. Encoded protein: CATSGPTSGSSYEQYF.

The chain carries TRBV5-6 and TRBJ1-5; D uncertain. Deletions cut 10 bases from V and 6 bases from J, with 17 bases between. The CDR3 totals 13 residues. CDR1 is SGHDT, CDR2 YYEEEE, per germline. The CDR3 sequence: CAGQYVVSQPQHF. DNA for the CDR3: TGTGCCGGGCAATACGTAGTAAGTCAGCCCCAGCATTTT.

The genes are TRBV3-1 (or the pseudogene TRBV3-2) and TRBJ2-1, with D unresolved. The CDR3 has 13 amino acids. Germline V gene lookup returns CDR1 LGHDT and CDR2 YNNKEL (reference sequence). V was cut by 4 bases and J by 3 bases, with 7 bases left in between. Here the CDR3 DNA reads TGTGCCAGCAGCCTGTCTAGCTACAATGAGCAGTTCTTC. Translation: CASSLSSYNEQFF.

The chain joins TRBV5-5 to TRBJ1-1; D is unresolved. The CDR3 spans 14 residues. Trimming took 1 base from V and 0 from J, leaving 7 bases between them. CDR1 SGHKS and CDR2 YYEKEE come from the germline V gene (reference sequence). The CDR3 here is CASSLWGVNTEAFF. The CDR3 DNA follows: TGTGCCAGCAGCTTGTGGGGAGTGAACACTGAAGCTTTCTTT.

V usage is TRBV7-2 and J usage is TRBJ1-5, with 7 bases identical to TRBD1. Per the germline V gene, CDR1 is SGHTA and CDR2 is FQGNSA. V trimming: 2 bases; J trimming: 1 base; junction bases outside the gene matches: 5. This CDR3 contains 16 residues. The CDR3 nucleotides read TGTGCCAGCAGCTTACAGGGGGGATTAAGCAATCAGCCCCAGCATTTT. Translating it yields CASSLQGGLSNQPQHF.

The chain employs TRBV5-6 and TRBJ2-1; TRBD2 might be the D (5 bases). The germline CDR1 and CDR2 sequences are SGHDT and YYEEEE. The CDR3 runs 15 residues. Trimming shortened V by 0 bases and J by 3 bases, and 10 bases separated the two germline ends. The CDR3 here is CASSLGPAVYNEQFF. The CDR3 DNA reads as TGTGCCAGCAGCTTGGGGCCAGCGGTCTACAATGAGCAGTTCTTC.

The rearrangement joins TRBV7-3 to TRBJ2-1; D uncertain. CDR1 is SGHTA, CDR2 FQGTGA, per germline. There are 11 residues in the CDR3. Trimming left V 3 bases short and J 10 bases short, with 7 bases between. The CDR3 reads CASSLDWEQFF. In DNA, the CDR3 is TGTGCCAGCAGCTTGGATTGGGAGCAGTTCTTC.

The V call is TRBV6-5, the J call TRBJ2-2; D is unclear. This CDR3 region has 15 residues. V was cut by 5 bases and J by 4 bases, with 14 bases left in between. Germline lookup yields CDR1 MNHEY and CDR2 SVGAGI. The CDR3 loop reads CASSNQGVGTGELFF. CDR3 bases: TGTGCCAGCAGTAACCAAGGAGTCGGCACCGGGGAGCTGTTTTTT.

The chain carries TRBV7-2 and TRBJ1-3; D not resolved. V lost 6 bases and J 3 bases, leaving 6 bases between the germline ends. The CDR3 length is 12 residues. Germline-derived CDR1 and CDR2 are SGHTA and FQGNSA. Written as DNA, the CDR3 is TGTGCCAGCAGACTCAGTGGAAACACCATATATTTT. It specifies CASRLSGNTIYF.

This clone was seen only once. This chain uses TRBV29-1 with TRBJ2-7; weak D call: TRBD1 (6 bases). Germline V CDR1 and CDR2: SQVTM, ANQGSEA. The CDR3 covers 21 residues. V was trimmed by 1 base and J by 3 bases, leaving 34 bases between them. The CDR3 is CSVEGVGRGYTLGPKNYEQYF. The CDR3 bases are TGCAGCGTTGAAGGCGTCGGCAGGGGCTACACCTTGGGTCCCAAAAACTACGAGCAGTACTTC.

This chain joins TRBV24-1 and TRBJ2-1; TRBD2 is a possible D gene (6 bases). Looked up from germline, CDR1 is KGHDR and CDR2 is SFDVKD. This CDR3 contains 15 residues. Trimming took 0 bases from V and 7 from J, leaving 12 bases between them. The CDR3 region has the DNA TGTGCCACCAGTGATTTGAGGCGGGGCTGGAATGAGCAGTTCTTC. Protein product: CATSDLRRGWNEQFF.

This clone was found a few times. The V gene is TRBV19, the J gene TRBJ2-2, with 8 bases matching TRBD2. CDR1 is LNHDA, CDR2 SQIVND, per germline (reference sequence). Unmatched junction bases numbered 18, after V lost 3 bases and J lost 9 bases. The CDR3 has 18 amino acids. The chain's CDR3 is CASSIRSHVREEHRELFF. The CDR3 DNA reads TGTGCCAGTAGTATCCGGTCCCACGTGCGGGAGGAACACCGGGAGCTGTTTTTT.

V usage is TRBV11-2 and J usage is TRBJ1-2; D is perhaps TRBD1 (5 bases). This CDR3 is built from 13 residues. V dropped 5 bases and J dropped 2 bases, with 9 bases sitting between them. Per germline, CDR1 SGHAT and CDR2 FQNNGV. The CDR3 is CASSRGGNYGYTF. CDR3 DNA sequence: TGTGCCAGCAGCCGTGGGGGGAACTATGGCTACACCTTC.